The following is a T cell receptor beta chain sequence with its context. What it binds is not known. One end of the junction varies from germline; a read error may be responsible. There are 15 residues in the CDR3. Germline V gene lookup returns CDR1 MNHNS and CDR2 SASEGT. TCRdb processed the reads anew with MiXCR; each CDR3 protein has one entry. The repertoire has about 900,000 distinct CDR3 sequences, around 32% of them found once; the top ten carry roughly 12%. This specimen comes from a study of T cell repertoires in cytomegalovirus infection. Turning to the study itself: It was recently identified HLA-C-restricted and well-studied HLA-B-restricted CMV epitopes that the study used. It was the public TCR beta signatures that indicated both CMV infection and matching HLA type.

Overall study results and limits: Carriers of CMV and the relevant HLA type were discriminated by public TCR beta frequency. It was HLA-C-restricted CMV-specific TCR beta clonotypes that dominated the response ex vivo.

The chain recombines TRBV6-1 with TRBJ1-1; D gene unclear. Source: cultured CD8+ T cells from PBMCs, taken from culture after CMV antigen stimulation. This TCR was recovered from a human donor in good health (CMV status not recorded). Some clones in this sample may be carry-over from other donors' samples. CDR3 in amino acids: CACSEPGYMNTEAFF. The CDR3 DNA reads as TGTGCCTGCAGTGAACCGGGCTACATGAACACTGAAGCTTTCTTT.